This T cell receptor (beta chain) originates from a study of T cell responses to AZD1222 COVID-19 vaccine. The study, taken as a whole, reports: Close to half of all spike-specific TCRs reportedly target regions of the variants that are unmutated. Females made up more of the donors, who were largely white British, and clonal diversity may have come out too low. There were vaccine-associated CD4 TCRs across spike, dominant at 160-218 and 743-854.

TCRdb's copy holds only in-frame clones and misses some; the assay was immunoSEQ multiplex PCR. The sample includes around 130,000 clones, about 91% seen only once; the top ten take around 3.6%. This clone is a singleton in its sample. What it recognizes is unknown. The germline gene is not matched at one end of the junction; a read error may be the cause. The germline V gene encodes CDR1 LGHNA and CDR2 YNFKEQ. CDR3 length: 14 residues. The chain uses TRBV4-2 and TRBJ2-3; D possibly uses TRBD1 or TRBD2 (5 bases each). The receptor was derived from an adult in good health. The source was peripheral blood, collected on day 0 of AZD1222 vaccination. The CDR3: CASSQERGADTQYF. The DNA of the CDR3 is TGTGCCAGCAGTCAAGAACGGGGCGCAGATACGCAGTATTTT.